Sequencing of this T cell receptor beta chain was carried out in a study of blood T cell repertoires in COVID-19. Assay used: immunoSEQ multiplex PCR; TCRdb lists only in-frame clones, some missing. The sample lists around 290,000 clones; approximately 86% were seen once. Cohorts were assigned according to the clinical history that participants reported. Resolution of symptoms, clearance, or two negative PCRs was present in recovered Cohort 3 donors. Sample: PBMCs or T cells enriched from blood (not recorded which). The receptor was isolated from a woman aged 18-35 years who had recovered from COVID-19.

The CDR3 protein is CASHLDYEQYF. The DNA of the CDR3 is TGTGCCAGCCATTTAGACTACGAGCAGTACTTC. The rearrangement joins TRBV2 to TRBJ2-7; D remains unclear. Germline V gene data show CDR1 as SNHLY and CDR2 as FYNNEI. The CDR3 runs to 11 residues. V dropped 8 bases and J dropped 3 bases, with 8 bases sitting between them.